Sequencing of this T cell receptor beta chain was carried out in a study of T cell clonotyping in hematopoietic cell transplantation. Study as a whole: Recipients' pretransplant samples followed cytoreduction. Notes on the study in general: CD4 and CD8 repertoire contributions could not be separated without sorting. After transplant, recipient diversity fell while pathologically expanded clonotypes grew through day 180.

On this clone: Its antigen is still unknown.

Profiling relied on immunoSEQ multiplex PCR, and the TCRdb table lists in-frame clones only, not all of them. The sample contains more than 40,000 clones, less than 85% of which appear only once. Germline assignment: CDR1 SNHLY and CDR2 FYNNEI. CDR3 length equals 14 residues. V lost 6 bases and J lost 0; bases outside the gene matches: 5. Time point noted: recipient sample about 28 days before transplant, after cytoreduction. Samples: about 28 days before transplant, then days 30, 100 and 180 after. This specimen consisted of peripheral blood mononuclear cells, obtained before stem cell transplant. The genes are TRBV2 and TRBJ2-7; TRBD2 matches 7 bases. This clonotype was sampled from a man between 60 and 75 years old with acute myeloid leukemia. Some clones in this sample may be carry-over from other donors' samples. The CDR3 sequence: CASRQLANSYEQYF. The CDR3 DNA follows: TGTGCCAGCAGACAACTAGCGAACTCCTACGAGCAGTACTTC.